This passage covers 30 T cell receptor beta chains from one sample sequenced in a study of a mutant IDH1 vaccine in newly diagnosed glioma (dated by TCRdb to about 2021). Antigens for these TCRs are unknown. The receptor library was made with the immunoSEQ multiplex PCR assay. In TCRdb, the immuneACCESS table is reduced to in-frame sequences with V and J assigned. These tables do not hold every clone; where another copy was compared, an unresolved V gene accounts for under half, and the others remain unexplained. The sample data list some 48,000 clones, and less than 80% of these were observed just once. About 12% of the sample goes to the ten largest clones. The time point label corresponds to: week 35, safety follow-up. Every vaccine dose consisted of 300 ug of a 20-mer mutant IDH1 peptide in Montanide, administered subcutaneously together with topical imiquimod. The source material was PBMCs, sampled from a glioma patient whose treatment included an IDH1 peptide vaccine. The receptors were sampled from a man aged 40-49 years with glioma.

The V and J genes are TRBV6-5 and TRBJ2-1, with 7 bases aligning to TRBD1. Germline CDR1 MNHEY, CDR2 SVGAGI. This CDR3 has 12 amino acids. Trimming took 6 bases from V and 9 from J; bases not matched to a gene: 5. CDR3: CASSRQGSEQFF. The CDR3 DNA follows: TGTGCCAGCAGCCGACAGGGATCTGAGCAGTTCTTC.

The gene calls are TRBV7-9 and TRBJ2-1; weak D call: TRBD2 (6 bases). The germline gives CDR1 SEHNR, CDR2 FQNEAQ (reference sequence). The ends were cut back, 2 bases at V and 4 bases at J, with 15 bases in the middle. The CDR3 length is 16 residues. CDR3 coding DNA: TGTGCCAGCAGCTTACGTGAGAGCGGGCTTTACAATGAGCAGTTCTTC. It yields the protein CASSLRESGLYNEQFF.

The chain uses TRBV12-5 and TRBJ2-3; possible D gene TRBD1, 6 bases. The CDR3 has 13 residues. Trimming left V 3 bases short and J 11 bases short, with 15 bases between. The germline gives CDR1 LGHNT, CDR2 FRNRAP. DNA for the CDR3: TGTGCTAGTGGTTTACAACTCCAGGGGATGCAGTATTTT. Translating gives CASGLQLQGMQYF.

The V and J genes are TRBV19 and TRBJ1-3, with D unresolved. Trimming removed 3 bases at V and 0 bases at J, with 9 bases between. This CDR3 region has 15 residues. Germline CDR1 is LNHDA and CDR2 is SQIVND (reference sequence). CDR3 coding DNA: TGTGCCAGTAGTATGGACCGAGACTCTGGAAACACCATATATTTT. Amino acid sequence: CASSMDRDSGNTIYF.

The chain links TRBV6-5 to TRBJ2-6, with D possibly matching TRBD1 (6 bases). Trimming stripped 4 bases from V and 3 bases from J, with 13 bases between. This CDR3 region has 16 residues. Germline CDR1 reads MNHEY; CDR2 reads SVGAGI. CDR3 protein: CASSWRQAGGANVLTF. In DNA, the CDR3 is TGTGCCAGCAGTTGGAGACAGGCGGGTGGGGCCAACGTCCTGACTTTC.

The chain's CDR3 is CASRFLGTSVGEQYF. The CDR3 DNA is TGTGCCAGCAGGTTCCTCGGGACTAGCGTTGGCGAGCAGTACTTC. The chain is built from TRBV7-2 and TRBJ2-5; TRBD2 agrees at 10 bases. Gene TRBJ2-7 matches the end of the DNA better, so the J call may be wrong. CDR3 size: 15 residues. Germline CDR1 is SGHTA and CDR2 is FQGNSA.

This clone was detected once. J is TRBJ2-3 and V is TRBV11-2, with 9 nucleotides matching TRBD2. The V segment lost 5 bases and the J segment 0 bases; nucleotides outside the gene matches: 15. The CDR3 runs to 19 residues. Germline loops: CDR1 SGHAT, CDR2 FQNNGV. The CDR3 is CASSPHRAGGPISTDTQYF. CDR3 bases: TGTGCCAGCAGCCCCCACCGAGCGGGAGGCCCCATTAGCACAGATACGCAGTATTTT.

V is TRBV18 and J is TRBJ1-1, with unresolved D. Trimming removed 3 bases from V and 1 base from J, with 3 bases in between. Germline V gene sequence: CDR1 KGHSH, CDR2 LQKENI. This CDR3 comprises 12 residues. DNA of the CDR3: TGTGCCAGCTCACCCGCGAACACTGAAGCTTTCTTT. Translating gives CASSPANTEAFF.

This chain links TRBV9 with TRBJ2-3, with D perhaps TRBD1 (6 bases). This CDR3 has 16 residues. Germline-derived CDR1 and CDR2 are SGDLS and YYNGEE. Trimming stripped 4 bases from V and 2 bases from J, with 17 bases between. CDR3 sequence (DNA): TGTGCCAGCAGCCCCACGCAGGGGACATACACAGATACGCAGTATTTT. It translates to CASSPTQGTYTDTQYF.

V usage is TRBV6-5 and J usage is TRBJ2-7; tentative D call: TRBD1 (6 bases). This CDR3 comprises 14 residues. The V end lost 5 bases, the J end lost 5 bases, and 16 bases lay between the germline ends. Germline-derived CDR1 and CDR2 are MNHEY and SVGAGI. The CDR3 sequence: CASSPSQGTHEQYV. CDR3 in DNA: TGTGCCAGCAGTCCCTCCCAAGGGACACACGAGCAGTACGTC.

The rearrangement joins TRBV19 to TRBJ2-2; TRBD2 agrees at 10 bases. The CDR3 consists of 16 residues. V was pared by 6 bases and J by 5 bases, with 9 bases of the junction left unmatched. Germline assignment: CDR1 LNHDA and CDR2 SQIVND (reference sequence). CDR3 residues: CASRGSTSGITGELFF. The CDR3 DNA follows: TGTGCCAGTAGGGGGTCTACTAGCGGGATAACCGGGGAGCTGTTTTTT.

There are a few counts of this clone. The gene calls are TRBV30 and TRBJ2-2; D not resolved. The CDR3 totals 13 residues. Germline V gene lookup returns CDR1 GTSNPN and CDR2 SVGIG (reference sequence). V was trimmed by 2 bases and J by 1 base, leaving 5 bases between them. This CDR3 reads CAWSRQNTGELFF. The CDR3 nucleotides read TGTGCCTGGAGTCGGCAGAACACCGGGGAGCTGTTTTTT.

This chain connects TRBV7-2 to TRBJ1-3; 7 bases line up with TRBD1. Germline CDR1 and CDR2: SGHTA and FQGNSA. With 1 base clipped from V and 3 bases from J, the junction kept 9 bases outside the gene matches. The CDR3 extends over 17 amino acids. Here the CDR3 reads CASSLGPTGAGGNTIYF. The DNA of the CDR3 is TGTGCCAGCAGCTTAGGCCCTACAGGGGCAGGTGGAAACACCATATATTTT.

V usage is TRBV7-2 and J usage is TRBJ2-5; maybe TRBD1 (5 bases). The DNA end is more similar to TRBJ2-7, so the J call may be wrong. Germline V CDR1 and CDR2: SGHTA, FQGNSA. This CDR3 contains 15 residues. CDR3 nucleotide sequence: TGTGCCAGCAGCTTAGATGGTGGGGCCTGGGGCGAGCAGTACTTC. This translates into CASSLDGGAWGEQYF.

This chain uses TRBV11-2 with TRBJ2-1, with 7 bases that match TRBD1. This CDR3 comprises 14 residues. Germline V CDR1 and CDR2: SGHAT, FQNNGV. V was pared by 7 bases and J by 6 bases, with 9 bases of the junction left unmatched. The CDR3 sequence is CASTPGNRGNEQFF. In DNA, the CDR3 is TGTGCCAGCACCCCTGGGAACAGGGGCAATGAGCAGTTCTTC.

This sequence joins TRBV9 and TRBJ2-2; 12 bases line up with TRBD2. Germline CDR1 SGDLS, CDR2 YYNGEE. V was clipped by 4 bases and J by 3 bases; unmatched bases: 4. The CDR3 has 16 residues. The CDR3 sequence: CASSPRTSGDTGELFF. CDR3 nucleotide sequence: TGTGCCAGCAGCCCCCGGACTAGCGGGGACACCGGGGAGCTGTTTTTT.

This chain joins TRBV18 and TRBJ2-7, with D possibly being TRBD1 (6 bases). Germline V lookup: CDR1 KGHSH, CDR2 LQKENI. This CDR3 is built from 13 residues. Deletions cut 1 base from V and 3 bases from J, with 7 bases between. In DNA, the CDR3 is TGTGCCAGCTCACCACAAGGGGGCTACGAGCAGTACTTC. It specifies CASSPQGGYEQYF.

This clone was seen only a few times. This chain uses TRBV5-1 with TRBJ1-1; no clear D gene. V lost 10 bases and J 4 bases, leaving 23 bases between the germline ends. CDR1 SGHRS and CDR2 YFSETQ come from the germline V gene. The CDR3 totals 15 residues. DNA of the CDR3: TGCGCCTGGCAATTCCGACGTGCTTCGAGCACTGAAGCTTTCTTT. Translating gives CAWQFRRASSTEAFF.

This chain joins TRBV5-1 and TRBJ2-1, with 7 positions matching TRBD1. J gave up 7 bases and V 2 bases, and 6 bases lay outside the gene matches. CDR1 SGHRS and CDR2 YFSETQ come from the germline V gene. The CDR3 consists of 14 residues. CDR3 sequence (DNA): TGCGCCAGCAGCTTCGGGACAGCTAGGAATGAGCAGTTCTTC. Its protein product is CASSFGTARNEQFF.

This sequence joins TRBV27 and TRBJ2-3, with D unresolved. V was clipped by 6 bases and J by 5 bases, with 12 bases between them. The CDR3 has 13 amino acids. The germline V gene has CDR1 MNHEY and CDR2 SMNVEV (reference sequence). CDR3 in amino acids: CASRPHSQDTQYF. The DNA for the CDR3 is TGTGCCAGCAGACCTCACAGCCAAGATACGCAGTATTTT.

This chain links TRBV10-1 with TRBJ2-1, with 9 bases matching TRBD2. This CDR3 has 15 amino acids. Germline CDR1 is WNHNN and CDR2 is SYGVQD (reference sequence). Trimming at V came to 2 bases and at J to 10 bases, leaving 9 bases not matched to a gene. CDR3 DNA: TGCGCCAGCAGTGAGCCCTCGGCGGGAGGGGGAGAGCAGTTCTTC. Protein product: CASSEPSAGGGEQFF.

DNA of the CDR3: TGTGCCAGCAGCTCCCTTGACTCTGGAAACACCATATATTTT. Translated, it gives CASSSLDSGNTIYF. This sequence joins TRBV5-4 and TRBJ1-3; the D is unclear. Trimming cost V 3 bases and J 0 bases, with 7 bases left between them. The CDR3 is 14 amino acids. Per germline, CDR1 SGHNT and CDR2 YYREEE (reference sequence).

The CDR3 coding sequence is TGTGCCAGTAGTATCCCACCAGGGGGGGAAGCTTTCTTT. It yields the protein CASSIPPGGEAFF. This rearrangement joins TRBV19 to TRBJ1-1, with 7 bases fitting TRBD1. CDR3 length: 13 amino acids. Per the germline V gene, CDR1 is LNHDA and CDR2 is SQIVND (reference sequence). Trimming removed 3 bases from V and 8 bases from J; junction bases left unmatched: 6. Full variable domain (outside the CDR3, taken from reference TRBV19 and TRBJ1-1): DGGITQSPKYLFRKEGQNVTLSCEQNLNHDAMYWYRQDPGQGLRLIYYSQIVNDFQKGDIAEGYSVSREKKESFPLTVTSAQKNPTAFYLCASSIPPGGEAFFGQGTRLTVV.

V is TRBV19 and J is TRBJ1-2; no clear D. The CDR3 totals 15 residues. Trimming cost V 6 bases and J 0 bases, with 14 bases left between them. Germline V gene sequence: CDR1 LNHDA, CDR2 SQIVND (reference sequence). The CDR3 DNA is TGTGCCAGTAGCACCACAGAATTTCCTAACTATGGCTACACCTTC. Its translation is CASSTTEFPNYGYTF.

The CDR3 spells CASSLSGAPNEKLFF. The CDR3 nucleotides are TGCGCCAGCAGCTTATCGGGGGCCCCTAATGAAAAACTGTTTTTT. J is TRBJ1-4 and V is TRBV5-1; the D gene is possibly TRBD1 (6 bases). V gave up 2 bases and J gave up 3 bases, with 11 bases separating them. CDR1 and CDR2 from the germline V gene are SGHRS and YFSETQ. The CDR3 spans 15 residues.

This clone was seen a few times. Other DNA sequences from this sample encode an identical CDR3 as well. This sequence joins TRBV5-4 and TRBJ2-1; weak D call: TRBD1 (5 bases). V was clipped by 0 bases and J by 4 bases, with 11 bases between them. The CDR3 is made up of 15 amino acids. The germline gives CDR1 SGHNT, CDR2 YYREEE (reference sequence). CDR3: CASSLGAGPYNEQFF. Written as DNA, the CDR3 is TGTGCCAGCAGCTTGGGGGCAGGGCCTTACAATGAGCAGTTCTTC.

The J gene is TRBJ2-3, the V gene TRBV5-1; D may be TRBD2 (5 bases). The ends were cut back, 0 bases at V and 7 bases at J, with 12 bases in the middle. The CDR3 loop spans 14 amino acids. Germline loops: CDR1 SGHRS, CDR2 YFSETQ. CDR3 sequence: CASSLERGRHTQYF. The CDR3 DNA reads TGCGCCAGCAGCTTGGAAAGAGGGCGCCATACGCAGTATTTT.

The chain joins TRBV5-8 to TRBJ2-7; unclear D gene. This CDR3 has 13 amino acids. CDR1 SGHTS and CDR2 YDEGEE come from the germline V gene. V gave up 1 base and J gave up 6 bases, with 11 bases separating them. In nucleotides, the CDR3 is TGTGCCAGCAGCTTGTATGTGGCAGGCGAGCAGTACTTC. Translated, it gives CASSLYVAGEQYF.

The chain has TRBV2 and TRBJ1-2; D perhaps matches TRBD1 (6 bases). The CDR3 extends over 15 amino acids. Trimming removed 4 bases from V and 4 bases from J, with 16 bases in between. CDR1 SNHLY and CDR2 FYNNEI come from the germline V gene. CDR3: CASSGSVGTLYGYTF. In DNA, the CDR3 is TGTGCCAGCAGTGGTTCGGTCGGGACACTCTATGGCTACACCTTC.

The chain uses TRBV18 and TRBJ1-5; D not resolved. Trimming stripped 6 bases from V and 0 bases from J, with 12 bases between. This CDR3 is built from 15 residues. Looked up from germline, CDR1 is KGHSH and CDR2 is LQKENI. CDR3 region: CASSLVSASNQPQHF. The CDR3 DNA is TGTGCCAGCTCCCTGGTTTCGGCTAGCAATCAGCCCCAGCATTTT.